This T cell receptor (beta chain) was captured in a study of control samples from healthy donors and cancer patients. The V gene end was trimmed by 5 bases and the J gene end by 1 base; junction bases not matched to a gene: 7. Germline V lookup: CDR1 SGHTA, CDR2 FQGTGA. CDR3 size: 15 residues. Sequencing was performed with immunoSEQ multiplex PCR; in TCRdb, only in-frame clones are kept and a portion is missing. The sample lists roughly 70,000 clones, over 70% occurring once. The source of this sequence is a middle-aged man in good health. The chain is built from TRBV7-3 and TRBJ1-1, with 7 bases fitting TRBD1. The sequencing input was blood. The CDR3: CASSETGVSNTEAFF. DNA of the CDR3: TGTGCCAGCAGCGAAACAGGGGTATCGAACACTGAAGCTTTCTTT.